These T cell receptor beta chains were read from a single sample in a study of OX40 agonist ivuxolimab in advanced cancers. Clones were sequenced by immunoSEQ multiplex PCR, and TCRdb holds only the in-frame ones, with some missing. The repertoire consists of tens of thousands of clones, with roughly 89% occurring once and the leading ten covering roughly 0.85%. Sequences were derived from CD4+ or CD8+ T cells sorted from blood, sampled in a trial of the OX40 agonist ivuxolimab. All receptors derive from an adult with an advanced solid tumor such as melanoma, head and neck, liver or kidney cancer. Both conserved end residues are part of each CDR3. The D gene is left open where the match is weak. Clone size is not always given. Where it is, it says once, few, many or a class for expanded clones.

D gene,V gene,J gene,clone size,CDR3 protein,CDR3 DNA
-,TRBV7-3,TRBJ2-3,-,CASSQLTDTQYF,TGTGCCAGCAGCCAACTCACAGATACGCAGTATTTT
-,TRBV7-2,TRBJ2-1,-,CASSSQGGSRYNEQFF,TGTGCCAGCAGCTCACAGGGCGGGAGTCGGTACAATGAGCAGTTCTTC
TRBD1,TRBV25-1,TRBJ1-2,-,CASSQGTGGYTF,TGTGCCAGCAGCCAGGGGACAGGGGGCTACACCTTC
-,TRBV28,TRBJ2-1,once,CASSLRGRRDNEQFF,TGTGCCAGCAGTTTAAGGGGTAGGCGGGACAATGAGCAGTTCTTC
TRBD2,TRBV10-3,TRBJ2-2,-,CASEPSGGAGGELFF,TGTGCCTCGGAACCTAGCGGGGGGGCTGGCGGGGAGCTGTTTTTT
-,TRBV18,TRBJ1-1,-,CASSPISNTEAFF,TGTGCCAGCTCACCAATTTCGAACACTGAAGCTTTCTTT
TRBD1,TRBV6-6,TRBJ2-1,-,CASTGQGAYNEQFF,TGTGCCAGCACTGGACAGGGGGCCTACAATGAGCAGTTCTTC
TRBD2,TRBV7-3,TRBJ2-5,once,CASSLTGLADQETQYF,TGTGCCAGCAGCTTAACGGGCCTAGCGGACCAAGAGACCCAGTACTTC
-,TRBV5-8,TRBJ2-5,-,CASSLTRETQYF,TGTGCCAGCAGCCTGACTAGAGAGACCCAGTACTTC
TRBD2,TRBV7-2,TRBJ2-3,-,CASSLESSGLTDTQYF,TGTGCCAGCAGCTTAGAGTCTAGCGGGCTCACAGATACGCAGTATTTT
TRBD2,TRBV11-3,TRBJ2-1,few,CASSLSWGGKYNEQFF,TGTGCCAGCAGCTTGTCCTGGGGGGGAAAGTACAATGAGCAGTTCTTC
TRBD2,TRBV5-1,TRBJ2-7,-,CASSRSPGLAGHEQYF,TGCGCCAGTAGCAGGAGCCCGGGACTAGCGGGCCACGAGCAGTACTTC
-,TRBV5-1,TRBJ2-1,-,CASSPLDSHNEQFF,TGCGCCAGCAGCCCCCTGGACAGCCACAATGAGCAGTTCTTC
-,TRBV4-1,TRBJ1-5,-,CASSQAHIGVVSNQPQHF,TGCGCCAGCAGCCAAGCTCATATTGGGGTTGTGAGCAATCAGCCCCAGCATTTT
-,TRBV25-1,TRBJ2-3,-,CASSEFRDTQYF,TGTGCCAGCAGTGAATTCAGGGATACGCAGTATTTT
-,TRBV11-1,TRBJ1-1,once,CASSLVGAPEAFF,TGTGCCAGCAGCTTAGTGGGCGCGCCTGAAGCTTTCTTT
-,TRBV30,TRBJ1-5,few,CAWRDSYNQPQHF,TGTGCCTGGCGAGACAGCTACAATCAGCCCCAGCATTTT
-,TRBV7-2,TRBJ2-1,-,CASSLARLGEQFF,TGTGCCAGCAGCTTAGCCCGACTCGGTGAGCAGTTCTTC
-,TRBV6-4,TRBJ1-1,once,CASSREENTEAFF,TGTGCCAGCAGTCGGGAGGAGAACACTGAAGCTTTCTTT
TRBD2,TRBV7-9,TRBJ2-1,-,CASSLDLSGSIKGEQFF,TGTGCCAGCAGCTTAGACCTTAGCGGGAGTATAAAGGGTGAGCAGTTCTTC
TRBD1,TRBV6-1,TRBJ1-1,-,CASSEASFGTGGEAFF,TGTGCCAGCAGTGAAGCTTCCTTTGGGACAGGTGGAGAGGCTTTCTTT
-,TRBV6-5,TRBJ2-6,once,CASRTVSGANVLTF,TGTGCCAGCAGGACAGTCTCTGGGGCCAACGTCCTGACTTTC
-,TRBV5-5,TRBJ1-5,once,CASSLEGGSGSPQHF,TGTGCCAGCAGCTTGGAGGGCGGCAGCGGTTCGCCCCAGCATTTT
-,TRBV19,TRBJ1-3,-,CASSTTAGNTIYF,TGTGCCAGTAGTACTACAGCTGGAAACACCATATATTTT
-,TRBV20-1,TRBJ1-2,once,CSANDRGYTF,TGCAGTGCCAACGACCGTGGCTACACCTTC
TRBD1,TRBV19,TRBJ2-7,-,CASSITMGTGAEQYF,TGTGCCAGTAGTATAACCATGGGAACAGGGGCCGAGCAGTACTTC
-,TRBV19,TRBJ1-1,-,CASSNPRVGITEAFF,TGTGCCAGTAGTAACCCTAGGGTGGGGATCACTGAAGCTTTCTTT
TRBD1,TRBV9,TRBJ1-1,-,CASSLRDSYSEAFF,TGTGCCAGCAGCCTACGGGACAGTTACTCTGAAGCTTTCTTT
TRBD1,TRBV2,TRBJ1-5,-,CASRAGQGIRGSNQPQHF,TGTGCCAGCAGGGCGGGACAGGGCATACGGGGTAGCAATCAGCCCCAGCATTTT
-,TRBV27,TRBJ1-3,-,CASRGSGGSGNTIYF,TGTGCCAGCAGGGGGTCAGGAGGCTCTGGAAACACCATATATTTT
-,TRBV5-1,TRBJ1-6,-,CASSLEPGTYNSPLHF,TGCGCCAGCAGCTTGGAGCCAGGGACCTATAATTCACCCCTCCACTTT
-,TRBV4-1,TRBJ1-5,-,CASSQGGNYNQPQHF,TGCGCCAGCAGCCAAGGCGGGAATTACAATCAGCCCCAGCATTTT
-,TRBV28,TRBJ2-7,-,CASILQRAREMNGEQYF,TGTGCCAGCATTCTTCAGCGGGCACGGGAAATGAACGGCGAGCAGTACTTC
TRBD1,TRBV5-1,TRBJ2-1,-,CASSSGTGSELGLYYYNEQFF,TGCGCCAGCAGCTCCGGGACAGGGAGTGAACTAGGTCTCTACTACTACAATGAGCAGTTCTTC
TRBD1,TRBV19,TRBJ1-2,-,CASSLHKTRQGAFLDGYTF,TGTGCCAGTAGTCTCCATAAGACCCGACAGGGAGCTTTTCTGGATGGCTACACCTTC
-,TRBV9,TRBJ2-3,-,CASSPPGTPSSTQYF,TGTGCCAGCAGCCCCCCGGGGACTCCCTCAAGTACGCAGTATTTT
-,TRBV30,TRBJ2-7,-,CAWNFGNEQYF,TGTGCCTGGAATTTTGGGAACGAGCAGTACTTC
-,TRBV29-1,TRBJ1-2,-,CSVAGWRGKAYGYTF,TGCAGCGTTGCGGGATGGAGGGGGAAAGCCTATGGCTACACCTTC
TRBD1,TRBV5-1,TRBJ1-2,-,CASSQGGGNYGYTF,TGCGCCAGCAGCCAGGGGGGAGGAAACTATGGCTACACCTTC
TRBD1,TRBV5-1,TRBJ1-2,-,CASSSPGTGSVYGYTF,TGCGCCAGCAGCTCCCCCGGGACAGGGTCGGTCTACGGCTACACCTTC
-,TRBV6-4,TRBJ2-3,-,CASSDSSRGRGGTAPDTQYF,TGTGCCAGCAGTGACTCGAGTCGCGGGAGAGGGGGCACTGCACCAGATACGCAGTATTTT
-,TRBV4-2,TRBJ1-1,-,CASSPPQGNTEAFF,TGTGCCAGCAGCCCCCCCCAAGGGAACACTGAAGCTTTCTTT
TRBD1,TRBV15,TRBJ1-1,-,CATSRDRDRGNTEAFF,TGTGCCACCAGCAGAGATCGGGACAGGGGGAACACTGAAGCTTTCTTT
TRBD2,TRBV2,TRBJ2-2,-,CASTRLAGGTGELFF,TGTGCCAGCACCCGACTAGCGGGTGGGACCGGGGAGCTGTTTTTT
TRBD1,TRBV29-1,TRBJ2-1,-,CSVERTGGWEQFF,TGCAGCGTTGAAAGGACAGGGGGCTGGGAGCAGTTCTTC
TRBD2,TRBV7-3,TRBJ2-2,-,CASSSLAGGPDGELFF,TGTGCCAGCAGCTCCCTAGCGGGGGGGCCTGACGGGGAGCTGTTTTTT
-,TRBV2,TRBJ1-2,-,CASSEEAVLPGGYTF,TGTGCCAGCAGTGAGGAAGCAGTCTTGCCGGGGGGCTACACCTTC
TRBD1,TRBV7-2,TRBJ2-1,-,CASSSTGNPNEQFF,TGTGCCAGCAGCTCGACAGGGAATCCGAATGAGCAGTTCTTC
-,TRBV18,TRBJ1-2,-,CASSLYRQEANYGYTF,TGTGCCAGCTCACTTTACCGACAGGAGGCTAACTATGGCTACACCTTC
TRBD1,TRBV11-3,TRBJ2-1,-,CASSLGQGSYNEQFF,TGTGCCAGCAGCTTAGGACAGGGTTCCTACAATGAGCAGTTCTTC
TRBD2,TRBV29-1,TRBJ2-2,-,CSVPGSGRAVTGELFF,TGCAGCGTCCCAGGGAGCGGGAGGGCCGTCACCGGGGAGCTGTTTTTT
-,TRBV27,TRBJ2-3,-,CASSLSTLSTDTQYF,TGTGCCAGCAGTTTATCAACCCTGAGCACAGATACGCAGTATTTT